A single sample gave rise to the 32 T cell receptor beta chains below, sequenced in a study of OX40 agonist ivuxolimab in advanced cancers. The protocol was immunoSEQ multiplex PCR, while the TCRdb copy is restricted to in-frame clones and leaves out a portion. This table holds some 87,000 clones, less than 95% found once. Sequencing used CD4+ or CD8+ T cells sorted from blood, obtained in a trial of the OX40 agonist ivuxolimab. The receptors come from an adult with an advanced solid tumor such as melanoma, head and neck, liver or kidney cancer.

This clone was seen a handful of times. The chain carries TRBV11-2 and TRBJ2-7; D may be TRBD2 (5 bases). Germline values: CDR1 SGHAT, CDR2 FQNNGV. This CDR3 has 13 residues. Trimming cost V 1 base and J 3 bases, with 7 bases left between them. The CDR3: CASSLVASYEQYF. CDR3 nucleotide sequence: TGTGCCAGCAGCTTAGTAGCGAGCTACGAGCAGTACTTC.

The genes are TRBV14 and TRBJ2-5, with no clear D. V lost 1 base and J 3 bases, leaving 12 bases between the germline ends. CDR1 SGHDN and CDR2 FVKESK come from the germline V gene. The CDR3 runs to 15 residues. CDR3 residues: CASSQVGGLKETQYF. The CDR3 DNA reads as TGTGCCAGCAGCCAAGTAGGCGGATTAAAAGAGACCCAGTACTTC.

This chain joins TRBV2 and TRBJ2-3; D is possibly TRBD2 (5 bases). Trimming pared 7 bases from V and 3 bases from J, leaving 11 bases between. Germline V gene lookup returns CDR1 SNHLY and CDR2 FYNNEI. The CDR3 contains 13 residues. CDR3 DNA: TGTGCCAGCATGAGTAGCGAGACAGATACGCAGTATTTT. The encoded protein is CASMSSETDTQYF.

This sequence joins TRBV27 and TRBJ2-3, with a tentative D call TRBD2 (6 bases). The CDR3 contains 14 residues. CDR1 MNHEY and CDR2 SMNVEV come from the germline V gene (reference sequence). V shed 3 bases and J shed 0 bases, with 7 bases lying between them. The CDR3 coding sequence is TGTGCCAGCAGTTTGCGGGATAGCACAGATACGCAGTATTTT. Translation: CASSLRDSTDTQYF.

V usage is TRBV19 and J usage is TRBJ2-7, with 7 positions matching TRBD1. J gave up 6 bases and V 4 bases, and 12 bases lay outside the gene matches. Germline assignment: CDR1 LNHDA and CDR2 SQIVND (reference sequence). This CDR3 is built from 15 residues. The CDR3 reads CASSTRTGEEGEQYF. CDR3 DNA sequence: TGTGCCAGTAGTACCCGGACAGGAGAAGAGGGCGAGCAGTACTTC.

The chain recombines TRBV7-2 with TRBJ2-7; 11 bases agree with TRBD2. Germline V gene sequence: CDR1 SGHTA, CDR2 FQGNSA. CDR3 size: 19 residues. J gave up 7 bases and V 1 base, and 18 bases lay outside the gene matches. The DNA of the CDR3 is TGTGCCAGCAGCTTAGTCGGGACTAGCGGCCAGGGGAGTCATCGTGAGCAGTACTTC. It yields the protein CASSLVGTSGQGSHREQYF.

V and J are TRBV6-5 and TRBJ2-7; TRBD1 matches at 7 bases. Per germline, CDR1 MNHEY and CDR2 SVGAGI. The J segment lost 12 bases and the V segment lost 2 bases, leaving 13 bases of the junction unmatched. The CDR3 runs 14 residues. The CDR3 loop reads CASSYEGDRALMYF. As DNA, the CDR3 is TGTGCCAGCAGTTACGAGGGAGACAGGGCCCTTATGTACTTC.

The chain is built from TRBV10-3 and TRBJ2-5; 10 positions match TRBD2. From germline, CDR1 is ENHRY and CDR2 SYGVKD. V trimming: 3 bases; J trimming: 4 bases; junction bases outside the gene matches: 5. CDR3 length: 15 residues. CDR3 nucleotide sequence: TGTGCCATCAGTGATAGCGGGGGGCGCGGAGAGACCCAGTACTTC. It translates to CAISDSGGRGETQYF.

V usage is TRBV5-1 and J usage is TRBJ2-3, with D maybe TRBD2 (6 bases). V lost 0 bases and J lost 4, with 12 bases in between. The CDR3 totals 15 residues. Germline V gene sequence: CDR1 SGHRS, CDR2 YFSETQ. The CDR3 loop reads CASSLDGGVSDTQYF. The CDR3 DNA sequence: TGCGCCAGCAGCTTGGACGGGGGTGTCTCAGATACGCAGTATTTT.

This chain joins TRBV19 and TRBJ1-1; no clear D. Trimming removed 10 bases from V and 6 bases from J, with 12 bases in between. Germline CDR1 reads LNHDA; CDR2 reads SQIVND (reference sequence). The CDR3 runs 11 residues. The DNA for the CDR3 is TGTGCCACCCTCAAGCGGGCTGAAGCTTTCTTT. This encodes CATLKRAEAFF.

This clone was seen a single time. This rearrangement joins TRBV11-3 to TRBJ2-3; 11 bases agree with TRBD2. J was trimmed by 2 bases and V by 3 bases; bases with no gene match: 4. The CDR3 runs to 16 residues. Germline lookup yields CDR1 SGHNT and CDR2 YENEEA. The CDR3 reads CASSLGLAATTDTQYF. The CDR3 coding sequence is TGTGCCAGCAGCTTGGGACTAGCGGCAACCACAGATACGCAGTATTTT.

The chain carries TRBV7-9 and TRBJ2-7; D is undetermined. Germline V lookup: CDR1 SEHNR, CDR2 FQNEAQ (reference sequence). This CDR3 has 12 residues. V shed 4 bases and J shed 5 bases, with 9 bases lying between them. CDR3 protein: CASSSHFDEQYF. The CDR3 region has the DNA TGTGCCAGCAGCTCACACTTCGACGAGCAGTACTTC.

V and J are TRBV7-2 and TRBJ1-2, with 7 bases identical to TRBD1. V trimming: 5 bases; J trimming: 5 bases; junction bases outside the gene matches: 5. This CDR3 spans 13 amino acids. Germline V gene lookup returns CDR1 SGHTA and CDR2 FQGNSA. The CDR3 DNA is TGTGCCAGCAGCCCCGACAGGGAGTATGGCTACACCTTC. Encoded protein: CASSPDREYGYTF.

The V and J genes are TRBV19 and TRBJ2-7, with D perhaps TRBD2 (5 bases). This CDR3 comprises 12 residues. The V gene lost 5 bases and the J gene lost 7 bases, with 12 bases spanning the gap. Germline CDR1 reads LNHDA; CDR2 reads SQIVND (reference sequence). This CDR3 reads CASSSGPGEQYF. The CDR3 DNA sequence: TGTGCCAGTAGTTCCGGACCGGGGGAGCAGTACTTC.

The count of this clone is one. The chain has TRBV28 and TRBJ2-7; 8 bases map to TRBD2. The CDR3 is 16 amino acids. Germline V gene lookup returns CDR1 MDHEN and CDR2 SYDVKM. After removal of 6 bases from V and 7 bases from J, the junction contained 17 bases not matched to a gene. CDR3 sequence: CASRTDFHPTGGEQYF. In DNA form, the CDR3 reads TGTGCCAGCAGGACAGATTTTCACCCTACGGGGGGGGAGCAGTACTTC.

J is TRBJ2-7 and V is TRBV29-1; D is possibly TRBD2 (6 bases). The germline gives CDR1 SQVTM, CDR2 ANQGSEA. The ends were cut back, 7 bases at V and 6 bases at J, with 22 bases in the middle. There are 14 residues in the CDR3. This CDR3 is CSAEISGWPTEQYF. CDR3 DNA: TGCAGCGCCGAGATTAGCGGTTGGCCCACCGAGCAGTACTTC.

This rearrangement joins TRBV7-2 to TRBJ2-5; the match to TRBD2 covers 9 bases. CDR3 length: 16 amino acids. V lost 4 bases, J lost 8 bases, and 14 bases stayed unmatched. Germline loops: CDR1 SGHTA, CDR2 FQGNSA. DNA for the CDR3: TGTGCCAGCAGCTCGAATACACTGGGACTAGCCTCTACCCAGTACTTC. This gives the protein CASSSNTLGLASTQYF.

CDR3 DNA sequence: TGTGCCAGCAGCGAAGCAGTGGGAGCTAAAAACATTCAGTACTTC. The encoded protein is CASSEAVGAKNIQYF. The chain has TRBV21-1 and TRBJ2-4; the table's TRBD2 call for D was not verified on the DNA. TRBV21-1 is a pseudogene. CDR3 length: 15 amino acids.

This clone was seen once. The CDR3 reads CASSVVGGSNTGELFF. DNA of the CDR3: TGTGCCAGCAGCGTAGTGGGCGGATCCAACACCGGGGAGCTGTTTTTT. V and J are TRBV9 and TRBJ2-2; no definite D call. In germline, CDR1 is SGDLS, CDR2 YYNGEE. The CDR3 contains 16 residues. Trimming left V 0 bases short and J 2 bases short, with 11 bases between.

The V and J genes are TRBV29-1 and TRBJ1-3; D unclear. V lost 7 bases, J lost 0 bases, and 16 bases lay in between. The CDR3 runs to 15 residues. The germline gives CDR1 SQVTM, CDR2 ANQGSEA. The CDR3 nucleotides are TGCAGCGGGGAGGGCTTTCCGAACTCTGGAAACACCATATATTTT. It yields the protein CSGEGFPNSGNTIYF.

The chain links TRBV29-1 to TRBJ2-3; a possible D gene is TRBD2 (5 bases). Between the trimmed V and J ends, which lost 7 bases and 2 bases, there was a span of 13 bases. The CDR3 covers 13 residues. Germline V lookup: CDR1 SQVTM, CDR2 ANQGSEA. The CDR3 nucleotides read TGCAGCGCTGTACTAGGAGACACAGATACGCAGTATTTT. It translates to CSAVLGDTDTQYF.

The rearrangement joins TRBV27 to TRBJ1-2; no definite D call. Germline V lookup: CDR1 MNHEY, CDR2 SMNVEV (reference sequence). CDR3 length equals 16 residues. Trimming removed 2 bases from V and 0 bases from J, with 13 bases in between. CDR3: CASSLDLRAANYGYTF. The CDR3 DNA reads TGTGCCAGCAGTTTAGACTTAAGGGCAGCTAACTATGGCTACACCTTC.

This sequence joins TRBV2 and TRBJ2-1; 8 bases line up with TRBD2. The germline CDR1 and CDR2 sequences are SNHLY and FYNNEI. The V and J ends lost 7 bases and 2 bases, in that order; junction bases with no gene match: 4. The CDR3 runs 14 residues. In nucleotides, the CDR3 is TGTGCCAGCATAGGGACTAGAGCCTACAATGAGCAGTTCTTC. This sequence encodes CASIGTRAYNEQFF.

CDR3 in DNA: TGTGCCAGCAGGCGTGGGCTTACTAGCGCCCTCTCACAGAGGGCGCAGTATTTT. Protein product: CASRRGLTSALSQRAQYF. This rearrangement joins TRBV7-2 to TRBJ2-3, with TRBD2 matching over 7 bases. This CDR3 spans 18 amino acids. CDR1 and CDR2 from the germline V gene are SGHTA and FQGNSA. The junction had 25 bases not matched to a gene; V was cut back by 6 bases and J by 10 bases.

The chain recombines TRBV11-3 with TRBJ2-7; the match to TRBD2 covers 8 bases. Germline V gene data show CDR1 as SGHNT and CDR2 as YENEEA. The CDR3 runs to 15 residues. The V gene end was trimmed by 4 bases and the J gene end by 2 bases; junction bases not matched to a gene: 7. The chain's CDR3 is CASSSGLGETYEQYF. DNA for the CDR3: TGTGCCAGCAGCTCGGGACTAGGGGAAACCTACGAGCAGTACTTC.

This clone was detected once. V and J are TRBV28 and TRBJ1-4, with D possibly matching TRBD1 (6 bases). Trimming removed 5 bases at V and 6 bases at J, with 16 bases between. The CDR3 consists of 15 residues. CDR1 and CDR2 (germline): MDHEN, SYDVKM. The CDR3 sequence is CASSAEGQGYEKLFF. As DNA, the CDR3 is TGTGCCAGCAGTGCGGAGGGGCAGGGGTATGAAAAACTGTTTTTT. The full variable domain, its missing parts supplied by reference TRBV28 and TRBJ1-4, is DVKVTQSSRYLVKRTGEKVFLECVQDMDHENMFWYRQDPGLGLRLIYFSYDVKMKEKGDIPEGYSVSREKKERFSLILESASTNQTSMYLCASSAEGQGYEKLFFGSGTQLSVL.

The chain employs TRBV27 and TRBJ1-2; D is uncertain. V was clipped by 5 bases and J by 5 bases, with 9 bases between them. Germline values: CDR1 MNHEY, CDR2 SMNVEV (reference sequence). The CDR3 runs to 12 residues. CDR3 region: CASSQAGYGYTF. As DNA, the CDR3 is TGTGCCAGCAGTCAAGCGGGGTATGGCTACACCTTC.

The chain employs TRBV29-1 and TRBJ2-4; 7 nucleotides agree with TRBD1. The CDR3 is 14 residues long. Germline loops: CDR1 SQVTM, CDR2 ANQGSEA. Trimming cost V 7 bases and J 1 base; bases outside gene matches: 7. The CDR3 loop reads CSAATGVAKNIQYF. The CDR3 DNA reads TGCAGCGCCGCCACAGGGGTTGCCAAAAACATTCAGTACTTC.

V and J are TRBV7-3 and TRBJ1-1, with D tentatively TRBD1 (5 bases). Germline V lookup: CDR1 SGHTA, CDR2 FQGTGA. Trimming stripped 1 base from V and 4 bases from J, with 10 bases between. This CDR3 has 14 amino acids. The CDR3 bases are TGTGCCAGCAGCTTAATTGGGAGGGGCACTGAAGCTTTCTTT. Its protein is CASSLIGRGTEAFF.

The table lists this clone with a few counts. The chain has TRBV5-4 and TRBJ2-3; unclear D gene. Trimming cost V 4 bases and J 1 base, with 10 bases left between them. There are 14 residues in the CDR3. Germline CDR1 and CDR2: SGHNT and YYREEE (reference sequence). CDR3 sequence: CASSRRLGTDTQYF. In DNA, the CDR3 is TGTGCCAGCAGCCGGAGACTTGGCACAGATACGCAGTATTTT.

The chain has TRBV9 and TRBJ2-2; no definite D call. V dropped 2 bases and J dropped 1 base, with 6 bases sitting between them. There are 14 residues in the CDR3. The germline V gene has CDR1 SGDLS and CDR2 YYNGEE. This CDR3 is CASSVLQNTGELFF. The CDR3 DNA follows: TGTGCCAGCAGCGTGCTACAGAACACCGGGGAGCTGTTTTTT.

The chain uses TRBV5-4 and TRBJ2-7; a possible D gene is TRBD2 (6 bases). The CDR3 is 15 amino acids. Deletions cut 0 bases from V and 1 base from J, with 11 bases between. Germline CDR1 and CDR2: SGHNT and YYREEE (reference sequence). The CDR3 sequence is CASSLGAGNSYEQYF. Here the CDR3 DNA reads TGTGCCAGCAGCTTGGGGGCGGGAAATTCCTACGAGCAGTACTTC.